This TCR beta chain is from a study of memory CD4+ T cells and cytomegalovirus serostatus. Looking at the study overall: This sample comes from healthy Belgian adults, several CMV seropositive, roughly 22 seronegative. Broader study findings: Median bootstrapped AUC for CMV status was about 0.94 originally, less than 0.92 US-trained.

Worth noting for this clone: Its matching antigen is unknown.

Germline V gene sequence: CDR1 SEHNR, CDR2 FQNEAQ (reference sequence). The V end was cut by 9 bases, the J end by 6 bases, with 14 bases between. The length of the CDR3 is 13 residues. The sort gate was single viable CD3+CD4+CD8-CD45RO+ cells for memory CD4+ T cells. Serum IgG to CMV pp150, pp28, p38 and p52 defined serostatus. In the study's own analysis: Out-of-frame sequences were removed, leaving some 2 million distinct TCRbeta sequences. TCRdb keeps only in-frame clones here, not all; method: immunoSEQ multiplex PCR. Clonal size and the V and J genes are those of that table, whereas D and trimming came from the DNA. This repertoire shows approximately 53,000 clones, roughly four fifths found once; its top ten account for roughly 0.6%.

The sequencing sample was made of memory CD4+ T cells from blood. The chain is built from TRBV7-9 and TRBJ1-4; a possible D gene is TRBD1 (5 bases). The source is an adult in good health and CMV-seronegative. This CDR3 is CARLRVQDEKLFF. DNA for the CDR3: TGTGCCAGACTCAGGGTTCAGGATGAAAAACTGTTTTTT.